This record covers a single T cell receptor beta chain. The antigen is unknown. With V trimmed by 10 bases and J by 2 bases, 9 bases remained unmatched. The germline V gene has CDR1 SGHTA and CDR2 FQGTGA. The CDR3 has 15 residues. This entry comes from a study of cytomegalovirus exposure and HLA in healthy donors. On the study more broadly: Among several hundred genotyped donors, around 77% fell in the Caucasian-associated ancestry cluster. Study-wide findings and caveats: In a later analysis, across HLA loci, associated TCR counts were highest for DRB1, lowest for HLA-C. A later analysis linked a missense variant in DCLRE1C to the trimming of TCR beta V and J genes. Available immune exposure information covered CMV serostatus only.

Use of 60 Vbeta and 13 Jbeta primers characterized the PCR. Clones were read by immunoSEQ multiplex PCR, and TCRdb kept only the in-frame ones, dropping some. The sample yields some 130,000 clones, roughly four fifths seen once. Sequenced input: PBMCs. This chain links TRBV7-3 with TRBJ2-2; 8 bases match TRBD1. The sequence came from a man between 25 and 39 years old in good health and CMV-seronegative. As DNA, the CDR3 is TGTGCCACCTCCCAGGGGGCGCGAAACACCGGGGAGCTGTTTTTT. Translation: CATSQGARNTGELFF.